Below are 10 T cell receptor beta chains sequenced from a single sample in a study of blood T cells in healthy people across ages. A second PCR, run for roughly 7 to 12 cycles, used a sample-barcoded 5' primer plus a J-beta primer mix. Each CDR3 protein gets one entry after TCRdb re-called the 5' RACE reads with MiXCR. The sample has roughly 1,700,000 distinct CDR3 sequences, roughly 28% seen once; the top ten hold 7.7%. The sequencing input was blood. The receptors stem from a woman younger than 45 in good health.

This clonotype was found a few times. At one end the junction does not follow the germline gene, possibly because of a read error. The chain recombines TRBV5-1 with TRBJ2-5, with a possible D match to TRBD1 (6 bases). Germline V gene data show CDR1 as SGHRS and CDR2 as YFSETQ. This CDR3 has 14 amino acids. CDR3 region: CAGSPLDSRETQYF. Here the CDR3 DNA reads TGCGCCGGCAGCCCCCTGGACAGTCGAGAGACCCAGTACTTC.

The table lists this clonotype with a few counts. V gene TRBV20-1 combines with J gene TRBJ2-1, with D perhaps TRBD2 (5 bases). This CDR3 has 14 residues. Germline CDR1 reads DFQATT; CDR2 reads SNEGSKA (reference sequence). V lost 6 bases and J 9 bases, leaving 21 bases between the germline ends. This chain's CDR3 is CSAQAPPTRREQFF. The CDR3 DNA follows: TGCAGTGCCCAGGCCCCACCCACTAGGCGTGAGCAGTTCTTC.

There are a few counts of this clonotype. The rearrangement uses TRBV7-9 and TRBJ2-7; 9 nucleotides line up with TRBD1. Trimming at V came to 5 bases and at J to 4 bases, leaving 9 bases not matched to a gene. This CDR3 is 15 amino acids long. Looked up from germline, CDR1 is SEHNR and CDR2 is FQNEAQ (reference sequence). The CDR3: CASSQRDRAVYEQYF. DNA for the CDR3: TGTGCCAGCAGCCAGAGGGACAGGGCGGTGTACGAGCAGTACTTC.

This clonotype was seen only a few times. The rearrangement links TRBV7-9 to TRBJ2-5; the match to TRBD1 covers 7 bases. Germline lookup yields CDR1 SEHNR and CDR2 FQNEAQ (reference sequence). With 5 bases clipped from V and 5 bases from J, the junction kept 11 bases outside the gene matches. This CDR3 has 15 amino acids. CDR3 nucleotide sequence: TGTGCCAGCAGCAGACAGGGTAGGGTAATGGAGACCCAGTACTTC. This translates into CASSRQGRVMETQYF.

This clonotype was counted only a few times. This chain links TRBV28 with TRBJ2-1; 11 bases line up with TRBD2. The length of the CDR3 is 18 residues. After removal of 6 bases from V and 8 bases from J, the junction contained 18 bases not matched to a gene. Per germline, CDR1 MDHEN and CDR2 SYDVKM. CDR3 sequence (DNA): TGTGCCAGCAGGACTCGTACTATAGCGGGGGGGCTCTTGGATGAGCAGTTCTTC. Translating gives CASRTRTIAGGLLDEQFF.

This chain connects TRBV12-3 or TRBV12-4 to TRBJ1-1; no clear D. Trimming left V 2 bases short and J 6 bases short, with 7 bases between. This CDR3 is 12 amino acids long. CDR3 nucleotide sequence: TGTGCCAGCAGTTTAAAGGGAGCTGAAGCTTTCTTT. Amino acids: CASSLKGAEAFF.

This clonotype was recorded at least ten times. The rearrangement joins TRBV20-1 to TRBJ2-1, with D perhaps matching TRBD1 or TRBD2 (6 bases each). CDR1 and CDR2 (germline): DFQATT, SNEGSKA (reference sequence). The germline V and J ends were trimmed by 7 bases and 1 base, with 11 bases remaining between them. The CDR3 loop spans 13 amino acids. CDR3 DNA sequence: TGCAGTGGTCGGGGGCCGTCCTACAATGAGCAGTTCTTC. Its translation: CSGRGPSYNEQFF.

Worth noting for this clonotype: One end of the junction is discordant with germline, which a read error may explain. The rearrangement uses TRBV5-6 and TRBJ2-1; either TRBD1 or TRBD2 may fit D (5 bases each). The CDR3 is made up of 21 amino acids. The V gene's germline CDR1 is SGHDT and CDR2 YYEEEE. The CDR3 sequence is CAGSLAKTAAAWSPSYNEQFF. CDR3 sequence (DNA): TGTGCCGGCAGCTTGGCCAAGACAGCGGCCGCTTGGAGTCCCTCCTACAATGAGCAGTTCTTC. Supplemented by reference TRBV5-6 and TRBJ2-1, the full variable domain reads DAGVTQSPTHLIKTRGQQVTLRCSPKSGHDTVSWYQQALGQGPQFIFQYYEEEERQRGNFPDRFSGHQFPNYSSELNVNALLLGDSALYLCAGSLAKTAAAWSPSYNEQFFGPGTRLTVL.

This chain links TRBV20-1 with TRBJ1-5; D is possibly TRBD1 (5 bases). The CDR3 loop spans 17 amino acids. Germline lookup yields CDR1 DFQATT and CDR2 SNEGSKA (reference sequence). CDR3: CNARDGGKVFSNQPQHF. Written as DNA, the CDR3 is TGCAACGCTAGAGATGGGGGGAAGGTTTTTAGCAATCAGCCCCAGCATTTT.

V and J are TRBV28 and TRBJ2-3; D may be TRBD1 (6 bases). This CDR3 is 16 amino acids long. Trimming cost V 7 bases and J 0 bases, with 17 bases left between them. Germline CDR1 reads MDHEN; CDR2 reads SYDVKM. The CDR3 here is CASNLHRDTSTDTQYF. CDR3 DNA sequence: TGTGCCAGCAACCTACACCGGGACACAAGCACAGATACGCAGTATTTT.